Below, 9 T cell receptor beta chains from the same sample are listed, as sequenced in a study of T cell clones after liver transplantation. Produced via immunoSEQ multiplex PCR; TCRdb's table is partial and in-frame only. The sample holds about 51,000 clones, 85% to 90% seen once. The input for sequencing was CD8+ T cells from blood, taken 12 months after liver transplant. Receptors originate from a human patient who received a liver transplant. Part of the T cells may come from the graft donor.

The CDR3 bases are TGTGCCAGCAGCGCCGGGGGAAGGGGCGAGCAGTACTTC. Translation gives CASSAGGRGEQYF. V gene TRBV9 combines with J gene TRBJ2-7, with a possible D match to TRBD2 (6 bases). Germline CDR1 reads SGDLS; CDR2 reads YYNGEE. V shed 3 bases and J shed 6 bases, with 13 bases lying between them. This CDR3 is built from 13 residues.

The chain uses TRBV19 and TRBJ1-4; D call uncertain. This CDR3 is 16 amino acids long. V was clipped by 1 base and J by 6 bases, with 15 bases between them. Germline assignment: CDR1 LNHDA and CDR2 SQIVND (reference sequence). The CDR3 nucleotides read TGTGCCAGTAGTATAGCTAGGGAAGGAGTTGATGAAAAACTGTTTTTT. As protein: CASSIAREGVDEKLFF. Based on the CDR3 plus reference TRBV19 and TRBJ1-4, the full variable domain is DGGITQSPKYLFRKEGQNVTLSCEQNLNHDAMYWYRQDPGQGLRLIYYSQIVNDFQKGDIAEGYSVSREKKESFPLTVTSAQKNPTAFYLCASSIAREGVDEKLFFGSGTQLSVL.

This clone has more than one count but fewer than ten. V and J are TRBV7-9 and TRBJ1-2, with TRBD1 identical over 7 bases. Germline CDR1 SEHNR, CDR2 FQNEAQ (reference sequence). This CDR3 comprises 15 residues. The trim removed 1 base at V and 4 bases at J, leaving 6 bases unmatched. The CDR3 loop reads CASSLGRGQIYGYTF. In DNA form, the CDR3 reads TGTGCCAGCAGCTTAGGGCGGGGACAGATCTATGGCTACACCTTC.

This clone was detected a few times. The genes are TRBV11-2 and TRBJ2-1, with TRBD1 matching 7 bases. The V segment lost 4 bases and the J segment 4 bases; nucleotides outside the gene matches: 7. There are 15 residues in the CDR3. Germline values: CDR1 SGHAT, CDR2 FQNNGV. CDR3 amino acids: CASSSGTANYNEQFF. For the CDR3, the DNA is TGTGCCAGCAGCTCCGGGACAGCGAATTACAATGAGCAGTTCTTC.

This clone was seen a handful of times. The chain uses TRBV5-1 and TRBJ2-6; D may correspond to TRBD1 or TRBD2 (5 bases each). Trimming stripped 0 bases from V and 0 bases from J, with 10 bases between. This CDR3 contains 17 residues. CDR1 is SGHRS and CDR2 is YFSETQ in the germline V gene. DNA of the CDR3: TGCGCCAGCAGCTTGGAATGGGGGTACTCTGGGGCCAACGTCCTGACTTTC. This translates into CASSLEWGYSGANVLTF. Variable domain in full (rest from reference TRBV5-1 and TRBJ2-6): KAGVTQTPRYLIKTRGQQVTLSCSPISGHRSVSWYQQTPGQGLQFLFEYFSETQRNKGNFPGRFSGRQFSNSRSEMNVSTLELGDSALYLCASSLEWGYSGANVLTFGAGSRLTVL.

The chain has TRBV5-6 and TRBJ1-5, with 9 positions matching TRBD1. Germline lookup yields CDR1 SGHDT and CDR2 YYEEEE. The CDR3 has 14 residues. The V gene end was trimmed by 4 bases and the J gene end by 4 bases; junction bases not matched to a gene: 3. The CDR3 DNA reads TGTGCCAGCAGCCCTGGGACAGGGAATCAGCCCCAGCATTTT. This encodes CASSPGTGNQPQHF.

The chain is built from TRBV23-1 and TRBJ1-1, with 9 bases that match TRBD1. TRBV23-1 falls under the ORF class, with uncertain function. This CDR3 has 14 amino acids. Trimming removed 9 bases from V and 4 bases from J; junction bases left unmatched: 9. In DNA, the CDR3 is TGCGCCAGTGCGACAGGGGGATTCGGCACTGAAGCTTTCTTT. It yields the protein CASATGGFGTEAFF.

The chain uses TRBV28 and TRBJ2-1, with D perhaps matching TRBD1 (6 bases). V was trimmed by 6 bases and J by 8 bases, leaving 17 bases between them. Germline values: CDR1 MDHEN, CDR2 SYDVKM. The length of the CDR3 is 14 residues. Written as DNA, the CDR3 is TGTGCCAGCAGCCCGGGACAACCGGCCCATGAGCAGTTCTTC. Translated: CASSPGQPAHEQFF.

This sequence joins TRBV5-5 and TRBJ1-1; no reliable D call. The V end was cut by 1 base, the J end by 11 bases, with 9 bases between. CDR1 is SGHKS, CDR2 YYEKEE, per germline (reference sequence). The CDR3 consists of 11 residues. The CDR3 sequence: CASSLLGEAFF. DNA of the CDR3: TGTGCCAGCAGCTTGTTAGGTGAGGCTTTCTTT.